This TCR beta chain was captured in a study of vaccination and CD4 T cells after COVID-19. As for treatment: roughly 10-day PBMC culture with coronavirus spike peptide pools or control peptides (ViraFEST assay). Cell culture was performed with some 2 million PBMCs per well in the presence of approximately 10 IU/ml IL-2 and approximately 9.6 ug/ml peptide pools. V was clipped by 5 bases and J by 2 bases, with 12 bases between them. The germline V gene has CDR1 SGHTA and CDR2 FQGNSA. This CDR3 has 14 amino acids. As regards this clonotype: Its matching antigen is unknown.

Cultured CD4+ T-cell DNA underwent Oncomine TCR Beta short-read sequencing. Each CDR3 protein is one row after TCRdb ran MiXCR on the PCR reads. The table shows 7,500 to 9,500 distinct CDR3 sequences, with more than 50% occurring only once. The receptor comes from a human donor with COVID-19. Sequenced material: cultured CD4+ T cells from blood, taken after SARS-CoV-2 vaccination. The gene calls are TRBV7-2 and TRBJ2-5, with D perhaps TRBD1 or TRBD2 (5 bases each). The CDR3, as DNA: TGTGCCAGCAGCCTCGGGACCAGACAAGAGACCCAGTACTTC. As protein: CASSLGTRQETQYF.